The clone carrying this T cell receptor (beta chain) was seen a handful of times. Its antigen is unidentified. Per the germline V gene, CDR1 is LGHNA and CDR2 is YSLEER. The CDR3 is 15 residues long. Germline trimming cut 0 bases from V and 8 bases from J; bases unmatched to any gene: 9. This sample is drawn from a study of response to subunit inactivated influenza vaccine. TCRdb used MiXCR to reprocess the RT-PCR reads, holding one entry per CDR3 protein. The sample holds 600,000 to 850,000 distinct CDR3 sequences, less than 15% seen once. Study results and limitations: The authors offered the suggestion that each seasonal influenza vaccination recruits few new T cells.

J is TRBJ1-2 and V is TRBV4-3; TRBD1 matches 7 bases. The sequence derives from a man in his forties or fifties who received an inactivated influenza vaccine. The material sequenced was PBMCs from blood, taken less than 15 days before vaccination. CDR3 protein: CASSQDNQGGGGYTF. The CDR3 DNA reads TGCGCCAGCAGCCAAGATAATCAGGGGGGCGGCGGCTACACCTTC.